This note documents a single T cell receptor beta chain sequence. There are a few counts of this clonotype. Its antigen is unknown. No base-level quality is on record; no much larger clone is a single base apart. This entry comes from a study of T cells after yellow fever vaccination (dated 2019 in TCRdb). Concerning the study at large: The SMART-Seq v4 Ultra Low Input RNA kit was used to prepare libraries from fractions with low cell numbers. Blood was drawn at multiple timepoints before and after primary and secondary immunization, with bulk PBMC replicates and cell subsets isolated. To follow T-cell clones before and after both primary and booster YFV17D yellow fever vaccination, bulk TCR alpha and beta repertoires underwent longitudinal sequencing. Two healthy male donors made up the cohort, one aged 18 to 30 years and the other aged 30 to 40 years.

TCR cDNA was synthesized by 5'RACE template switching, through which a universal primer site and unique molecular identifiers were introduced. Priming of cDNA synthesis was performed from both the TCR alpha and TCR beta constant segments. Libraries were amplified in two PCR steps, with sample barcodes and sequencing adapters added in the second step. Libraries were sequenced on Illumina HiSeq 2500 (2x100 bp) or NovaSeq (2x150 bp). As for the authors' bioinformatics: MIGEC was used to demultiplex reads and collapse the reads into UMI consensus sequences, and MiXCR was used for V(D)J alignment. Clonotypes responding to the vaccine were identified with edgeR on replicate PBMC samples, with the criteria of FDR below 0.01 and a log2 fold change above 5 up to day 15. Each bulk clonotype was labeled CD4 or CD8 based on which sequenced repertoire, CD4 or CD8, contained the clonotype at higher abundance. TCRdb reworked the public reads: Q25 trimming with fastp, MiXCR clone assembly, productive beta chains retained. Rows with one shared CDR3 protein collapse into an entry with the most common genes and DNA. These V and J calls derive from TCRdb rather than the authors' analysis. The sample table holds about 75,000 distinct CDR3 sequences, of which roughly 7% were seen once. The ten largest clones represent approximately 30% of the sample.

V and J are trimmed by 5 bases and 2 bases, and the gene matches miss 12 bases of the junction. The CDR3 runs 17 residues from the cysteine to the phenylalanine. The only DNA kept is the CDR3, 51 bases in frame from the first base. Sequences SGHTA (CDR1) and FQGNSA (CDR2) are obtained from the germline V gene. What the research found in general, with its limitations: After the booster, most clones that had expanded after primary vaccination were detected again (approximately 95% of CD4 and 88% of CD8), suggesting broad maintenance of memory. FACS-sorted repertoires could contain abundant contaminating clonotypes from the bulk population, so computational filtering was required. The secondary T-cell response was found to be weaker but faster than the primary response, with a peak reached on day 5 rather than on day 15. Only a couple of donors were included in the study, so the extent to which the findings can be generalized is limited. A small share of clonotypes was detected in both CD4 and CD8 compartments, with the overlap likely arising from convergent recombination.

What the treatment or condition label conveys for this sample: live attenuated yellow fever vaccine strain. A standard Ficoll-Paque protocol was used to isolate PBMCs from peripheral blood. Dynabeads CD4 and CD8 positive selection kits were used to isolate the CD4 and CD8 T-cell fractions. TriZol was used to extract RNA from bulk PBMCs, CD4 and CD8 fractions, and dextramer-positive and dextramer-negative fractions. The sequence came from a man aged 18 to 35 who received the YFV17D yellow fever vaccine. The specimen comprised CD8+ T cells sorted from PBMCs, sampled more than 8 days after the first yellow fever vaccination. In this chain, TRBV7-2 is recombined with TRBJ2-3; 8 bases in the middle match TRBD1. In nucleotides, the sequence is TGTGCCAGCAGCCTCCCGTCCCAGGGGGCAGTCACAGATACGCAGTATTTT. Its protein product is CASSLPSQGAVTDTQYF.